What follows is one T cell receptor beta chain and its context. The sample belongs to a study of shared clonotypes between healthy human individuals. Clones were sequenced by immunoSEQ multiplex PCR, and TCRdb holds only the in-frame ones, with some missing. The sample yields some 1.1 million clones, 70% to 80% seen once. CDR1 and CDR2 (germline): SGHAT, FQNNGV. Trimming took off 3 bases at V and 1 base at J, with 15 bases between the two ends. The CDR3 covers 16 residues. This TCR was recovered from a man in his late teens or twenties in good health. Some clones in this sample may be carry-over from other donors' samples. Sequencing input: memory CD4+ T cells from PBMCs. Subset in this sample: CD45RA-negative fraction. This chain connects TRBV11-2 to TRBJ2-5, with D maybe TRBD2 (5 bases). CDR3 sequence (DNA): TGTGCCAGCAGCTTCTCGTTAGCGCAAAGCCAAGAGACCCAGTACTTC. Protein sequence: CASSFSLAQSQETQYF.